This T cell receptor (beta chain) derives from a study of immune evolution from preneoplasia to lung adenocarcinoma. Macro-dissection enriched premalignant or tumor cells before nucleic acid extraction. The study's findings and limits: Later-stage lesions seemingly showed higher T cell density and diversity than normal lung.

The CDR3 has 12 amino acids. Trimming left V 8 bases short and J 2 bases short, with 10 bases between. Germline-derived CDR1 and CDR2 are MDHEN and SYDVKM. The protocol was immunoSEQ multiplex PCR, while the TCRdb copy is restricted to in-frame clones and leaves out a portion. The table records thousands of clones, about 81% of them present only once. To note about this clone: Its antigen is currently unknown.

The receptor was isolated from a person between 45 and 65 years old with lung adenocarcinoma. Sequencing was carried out using FFPE invasive lung adenocarcinoma tissue. The chain combines TRBV28 with TRBJ2-7, with TRBD1 as a possible D gene (5 bases). The CDR3 here is CASGAVTYEQYF. The CDR3 bases are TGTGCCAGCGGGGCAGTCACCTACGAGCAGTACTTC.